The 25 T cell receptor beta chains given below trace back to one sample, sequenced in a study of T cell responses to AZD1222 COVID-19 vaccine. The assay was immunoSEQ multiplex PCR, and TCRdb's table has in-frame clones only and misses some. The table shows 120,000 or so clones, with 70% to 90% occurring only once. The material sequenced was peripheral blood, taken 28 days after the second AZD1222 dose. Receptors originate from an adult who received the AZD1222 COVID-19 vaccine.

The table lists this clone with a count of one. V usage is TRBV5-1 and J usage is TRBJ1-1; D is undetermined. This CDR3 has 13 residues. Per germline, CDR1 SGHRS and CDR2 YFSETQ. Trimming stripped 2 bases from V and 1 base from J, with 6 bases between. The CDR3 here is CASSLRANTEAFF. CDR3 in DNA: TGCGCCAGCAGCTTACGCGCGAACACTGAAGCTTTCTTT.

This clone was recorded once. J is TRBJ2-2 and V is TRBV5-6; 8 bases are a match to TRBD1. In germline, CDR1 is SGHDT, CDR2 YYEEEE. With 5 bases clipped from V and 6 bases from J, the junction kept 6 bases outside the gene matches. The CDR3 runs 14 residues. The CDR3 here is CASRRQGYAGELFF. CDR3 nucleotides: TGTGCCAGCAGGCGACAGGGGTACGCCGGGGAGCTGTTTTTT. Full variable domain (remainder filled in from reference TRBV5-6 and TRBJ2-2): DAGVTQSPTHLIKTRGQQVTLRCSPKSGHDTVSWYQQALGQGPQFIFQYYEEEERQRGNFPDRFSGHQFPNYSSELNVNALLLGDSALYLCASRRQGYAGELFFGEGSRLTVL.

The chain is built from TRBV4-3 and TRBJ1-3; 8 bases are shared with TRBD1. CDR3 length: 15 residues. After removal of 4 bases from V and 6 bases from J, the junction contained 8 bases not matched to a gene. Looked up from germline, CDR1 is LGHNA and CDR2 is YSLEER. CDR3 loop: CASSPDRGFENTIYF. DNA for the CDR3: TGCGCCAGCAGCCCCGACAGGGGATTTGAAAACACCATATATTTT.

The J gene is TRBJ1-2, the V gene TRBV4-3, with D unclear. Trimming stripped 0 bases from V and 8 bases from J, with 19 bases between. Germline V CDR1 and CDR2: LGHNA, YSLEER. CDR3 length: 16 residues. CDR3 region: CASSQDHGGMGYGYTF. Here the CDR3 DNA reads TGCGCCAGCAGCCAAGATCACGGAGGGATGGGCTACGGCTACACCTTC.

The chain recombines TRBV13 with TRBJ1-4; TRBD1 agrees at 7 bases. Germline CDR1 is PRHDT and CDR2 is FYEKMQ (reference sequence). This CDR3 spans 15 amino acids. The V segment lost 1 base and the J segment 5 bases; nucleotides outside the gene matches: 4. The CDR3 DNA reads TGTGCCAGCAGCTTAGCGGTGACAGGGAATGAAAAACTGTTTTTT. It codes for CASSLAVTGNEKLFF.

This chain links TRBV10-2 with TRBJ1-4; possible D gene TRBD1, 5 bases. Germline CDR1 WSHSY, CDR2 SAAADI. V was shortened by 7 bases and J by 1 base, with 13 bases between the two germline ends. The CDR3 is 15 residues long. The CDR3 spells CASNPTGGTNEKLFF. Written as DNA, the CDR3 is TGCGCCAGCAATCCTACGGGGGGAACTAATGAAAAACTGTTTTTT.

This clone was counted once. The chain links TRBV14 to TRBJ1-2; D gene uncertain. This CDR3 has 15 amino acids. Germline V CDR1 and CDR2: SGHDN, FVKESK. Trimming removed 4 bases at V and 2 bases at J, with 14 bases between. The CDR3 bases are TGTGCCAGCAGCCTCCTTCCCCTCCGGAACTATGGCTACACCTTC. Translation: CASSLLPLRNYGYTF. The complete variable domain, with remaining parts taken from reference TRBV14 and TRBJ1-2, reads EAGVTQFPSHSVIEKGQTVTLRCDPISGHDNLYWYRRVMGKEIKFLLHFVKESKQDESGMPNNRFLAERTGGTYSTLKVQPAELEDSGVYFCASSLLPLRNYGYTFGSGTRLTVV.

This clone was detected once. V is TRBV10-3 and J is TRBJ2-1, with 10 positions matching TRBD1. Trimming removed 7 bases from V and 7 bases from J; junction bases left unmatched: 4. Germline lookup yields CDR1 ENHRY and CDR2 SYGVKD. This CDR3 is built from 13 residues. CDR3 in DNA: TGTGCCATCACTAGGACAGGGGGAAATGAGCAGTTCTTC. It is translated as CAITRTGGNEQFF.

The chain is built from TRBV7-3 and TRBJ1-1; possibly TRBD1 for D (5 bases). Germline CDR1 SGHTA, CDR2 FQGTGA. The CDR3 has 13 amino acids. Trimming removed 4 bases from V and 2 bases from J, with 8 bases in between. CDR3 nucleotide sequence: TGTGCCAGCAGCTCGACAGTAAACACTGAAGCTTTCTTT. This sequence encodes CASSSTVNTEAFF.

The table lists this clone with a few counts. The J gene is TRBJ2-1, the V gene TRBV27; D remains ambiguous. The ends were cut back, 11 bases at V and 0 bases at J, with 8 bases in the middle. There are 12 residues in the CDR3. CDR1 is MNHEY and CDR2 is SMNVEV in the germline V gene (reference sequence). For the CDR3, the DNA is TGTGCCGGCTGGAACTCCTACAATGAGCAGTTCTTC. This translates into CAGWNSYNEQFF.

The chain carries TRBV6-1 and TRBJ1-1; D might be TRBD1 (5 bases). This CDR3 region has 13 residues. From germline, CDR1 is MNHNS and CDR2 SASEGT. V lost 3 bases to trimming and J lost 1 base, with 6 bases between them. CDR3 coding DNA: TGTGCCAGCAGTGATAGGGGGAACACTGAAGCTTTCTTT. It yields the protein CASSDRGNTEAFF.

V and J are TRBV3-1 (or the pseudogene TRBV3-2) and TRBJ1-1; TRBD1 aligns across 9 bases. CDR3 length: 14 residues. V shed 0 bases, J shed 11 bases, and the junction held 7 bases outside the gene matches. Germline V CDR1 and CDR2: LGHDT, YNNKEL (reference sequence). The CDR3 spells CASSQDIQGARAFF. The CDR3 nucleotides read TGTGCCAGCAGCCAAGATATACAGGGGGCGCGGGCTTTCTTT.

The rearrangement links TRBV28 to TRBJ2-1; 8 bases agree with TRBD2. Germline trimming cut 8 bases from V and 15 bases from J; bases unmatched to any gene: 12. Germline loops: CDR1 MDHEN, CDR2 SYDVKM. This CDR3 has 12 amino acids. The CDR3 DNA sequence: TGTGCCAGCTGTCCCCCGGGACTAGGGAGGTTCTTC. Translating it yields CASCPPGLGRFF.

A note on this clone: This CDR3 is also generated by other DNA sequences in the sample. Here the CDR3 reads CASSDGGRQETQYF. The CDR3 coding sequence is TGTGCCAGCAGTGACGGCGGCCGCCAAGAGACCCAGTACTTC. This chain connects TRBV6-1 to TRBJ2-5; D unclear. V lost 3 bases and J lost 1, with 9 bases in between. This CDR3 contains 14 residues. Germline lookup yields CDR1 MNHNS and CDR2 SASEGT.

The CDR3 sequence is CASSQTDRGQETQYF. The DNA of the CDR3 is TGTGCCAGCAGCCAAACGGACAGGGGACAAGAGACCCAGTACTTC. This chain uses TRBV7-9 with TRBJ2-5; 9 bases align to TRBD1. V lost 5 bases to trimming and J lost 2 bases; unmatched junction nucleotides: 6. The CDR3 extends over 15 amino acids. Germline V CDR1 and CDR2: SEHNR, FQNEAQ (reference sequence). The whole variable domain, remainder taken from reference TRBV7-9 and TRBJ2-5, is DTGVSQNPRHKITKRGQNVTFRCDPISEHNRLYWYRQTLGQGPEFLTYFQNEAQLEKSRLLSDRFSAERPKGSFSTLEIQRTEQGDSAMYLCASSQTDRGQETQYFGPGTRLLVL.

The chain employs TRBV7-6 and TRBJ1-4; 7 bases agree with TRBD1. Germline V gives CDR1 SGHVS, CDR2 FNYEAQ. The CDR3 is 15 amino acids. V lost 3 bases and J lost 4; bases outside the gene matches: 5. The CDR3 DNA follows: TGTGCCAGCAGCTTGGAGACAGGGTTTAATGAAAAACTGTTTTTT. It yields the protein CASSLETGFNEKLFF.

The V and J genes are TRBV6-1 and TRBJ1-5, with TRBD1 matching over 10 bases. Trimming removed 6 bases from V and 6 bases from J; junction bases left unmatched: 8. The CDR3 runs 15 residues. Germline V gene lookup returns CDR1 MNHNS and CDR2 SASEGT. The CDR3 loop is CASSRDRGRAQPQHF. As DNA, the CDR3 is TGTGCCAGCAGCAGAGACAGGGGGCGCGCTCAGCCCCAGCATTTT.

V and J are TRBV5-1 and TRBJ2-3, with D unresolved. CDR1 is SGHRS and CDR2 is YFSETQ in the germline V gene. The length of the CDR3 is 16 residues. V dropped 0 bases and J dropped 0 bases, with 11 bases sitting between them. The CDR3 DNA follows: TGCGCCAGCAGCTTGGGTCTGGTGGGAAGCACAGATACGCAGTATTTT. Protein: CASSLGLVGSTDTQYF. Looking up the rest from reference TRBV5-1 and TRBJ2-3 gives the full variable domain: KAGVTQTPRYLIKTRGQQVTLSCSPISGHRSVSWYQQTPGQGLQFLFEYFSETQRNKGNFPGRFSGRQFSNSRSEMNVSTLELGDSALYLCASSLGLVGSTDTQYFGPGTRLTVL.

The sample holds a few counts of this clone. The chain's CDR3 is CASRFVDSPLHF. In nucleotides, the CDR3 is TGTGCCAGCAGATTTGTCGACTCACCCCTCCACTTT. The rearrangement joins TRBV12-3 or TRBV12-4 to TRBJ1-6; D uncertain. V was pared by 6 bases and J by 10 bases, with 10 bases between. CDR3 size: 12 residues.

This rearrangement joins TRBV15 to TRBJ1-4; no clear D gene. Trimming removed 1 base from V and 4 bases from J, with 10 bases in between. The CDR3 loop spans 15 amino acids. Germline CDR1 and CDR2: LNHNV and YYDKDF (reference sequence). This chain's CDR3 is CATSRGGGFNEKLFF. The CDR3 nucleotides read TGTGCCACCAGCAGAGGAGGAGGGTTTAATGAAAAACTGTTTTTT.

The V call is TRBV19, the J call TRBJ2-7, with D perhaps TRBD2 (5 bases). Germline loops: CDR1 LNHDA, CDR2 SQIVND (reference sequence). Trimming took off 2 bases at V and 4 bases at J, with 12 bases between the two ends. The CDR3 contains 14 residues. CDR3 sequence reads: CASSISLADYEQYF. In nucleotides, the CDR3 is TGTGCCAGTAGTATATCGCTAGCCGATTACGAGCAGTACTTC.

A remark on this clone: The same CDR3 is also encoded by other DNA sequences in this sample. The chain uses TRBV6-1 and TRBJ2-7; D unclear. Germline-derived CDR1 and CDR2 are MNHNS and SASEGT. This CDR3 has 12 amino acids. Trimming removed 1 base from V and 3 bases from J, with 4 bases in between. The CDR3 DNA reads TGTGCCAGCAGTGAAGGTGGCTACGAGCAGTACTTC. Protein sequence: CASSEGGYEQYF.

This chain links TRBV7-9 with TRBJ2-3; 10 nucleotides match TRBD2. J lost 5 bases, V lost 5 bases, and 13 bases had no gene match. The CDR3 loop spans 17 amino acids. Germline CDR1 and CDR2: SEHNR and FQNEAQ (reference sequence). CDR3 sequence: CASSKLRLAGGRDTQYF. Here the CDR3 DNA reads TGTGCCAGCAGCAAACTACGACTAGCGGGCGGTAGAGATACGCAGTATTTT.

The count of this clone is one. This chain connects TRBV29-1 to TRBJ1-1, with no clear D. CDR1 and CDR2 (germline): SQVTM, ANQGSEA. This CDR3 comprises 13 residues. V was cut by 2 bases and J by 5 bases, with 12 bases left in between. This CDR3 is CSVEKQRRTEAFF. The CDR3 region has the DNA TGCAGCGTTGAAAAACAGAGGAGGACTGAAGCTTTCTTT.

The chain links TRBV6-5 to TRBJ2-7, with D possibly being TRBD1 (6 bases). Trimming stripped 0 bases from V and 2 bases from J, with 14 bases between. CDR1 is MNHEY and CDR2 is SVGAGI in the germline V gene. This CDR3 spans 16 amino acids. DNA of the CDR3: TGTGCCAGCAGTTACTCGAAAGGGACACGGACCTACGAGCAGTACTTC. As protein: CASSYSKGTRTYEQYF.